A selection of T cell receptor beta chains follows, all from one sample in a study of T cell responses to AZD1222 COVID-19 vaccine. The data were produced by immunoSEQ multiplex PCR, yet TCRdb's version contains in-frame clones alone and is incomplete. Of 200,000 to 250,000 clones listed, roughly 91% are singletons. This specimen consisted of peripheral blood, obtained on day 0 of MenACWY control vaccination. These receptors were taken from an adult in good health. Each CDR3 is given with its conserved first and last residue. Each record gives: CDR3 protein, CDR3 DNA, J gene, V gene, clone size, D gene. A D gene is named only where the DNA matches it firmly. Rows give clone size only sometimes, using once, few, many, or a class for an expanded clone.

cdr3_aa: CASSPQAGAEAFF; cdr3_nt: TGTGCCAGCTCACCACAGGCGGGGGCTGAAGCTTTCTTT; j_call: TRBJ1-1; v_call: TRBV18; clone_size: .; d_call: .
cdr3_aa: CASSLSRWAYGYTF; cdr3_nt: TGTGCCAGCAGTTTATCTCGGTGGGCCTATGGCTACACCTTC; j_call: TRBJ1-2; v_call: TRBV27; clone_size: .; d_call: .
cdr3_aa: CASSQGNEQYF; cdr3_nt: TGTGCCAGCAGCCAAGGCAACGAGCAGTACTTC; j_call: TRBJ2-7; v_call: TRBV3-1/TRBV3-2; clone_size: .; d_call: .
cdr3_aa: CASRGFSNQPQHF; cdr3_nt: TGTGCCAGCAGGGGCTTTAGCAATCAGCCCCAGCATTTT; j_call: TRBJ1-5; v_call: TRBV12-3/TRBV12-4; clone_size: .; d_call: .
cdr3_aa: CASSISIGGRRRYTEAFF; cdr3_nt: TGTGCCAGTAGTATATCCATCGGGGGAAGGCGACGGTATACTGAAGCTTTCTTT; j_call: TRBJ1-1; v_call: TRBV19; clone_size: .; d_call: .
cdr3_aa: CASGGEGESLHF; cdr3_nt: TGCGCCAGCGGAGGTGAGGGGGAGTCCCTCCACTTT; j_call: TRBJ1-6; v_call: TRBV5-1; clone_size: .; d_call: .
cdr3_aa: CASSINTNTEAFF; cdr3_nt: TGTGCCAGCAGCATAAACACCAACACTGAAGCTTTCTTT; j_call: TRBJ1-1; v_call: TRBV9; clone_size: .; d_call: .
cdr3_aa: CDSSTGQAINYGYTF; cdr3_nt: TGTGACAGCAGCACGGGTCAGGCGATAAACTATGGCTACACCTTC; j_call: TRBJ1-2; v_call: TRBV5-4; clone_size: .; d_call: .
cdr3_aa: CASSQSWTRSTDTQYF; cdr3_nt: TGTGCCAGCAGCCAAAGCTGGACTAGATCCACCGATACGCAGTATTTT; j_call: TRBJ2-3; v_call: TRBV3-1/TRBV3-2; clone_size: .; d_call: TRBD2
cdr3_aa: CASSLSPFREAEQFF; cdr3_nt: TGTGCCAGCAGTTTATCACCATTTAGGGAGGCCGAGCAGTTCTTC; j_call: TRBJ2-1; v_call: TRBV27; clone_size: .; d_call: .
cdr3_aa: CASSRQTGTSVSEQYF; cdr3_nt: TGTGCCAGTAGCCGACAAACCGGGACTAGCGTGAGTGAGCAGTACTTC; j_call: TRBJ2-7; v_call: TRBV19; clone_size: .; d_call: TRBD2
cdr3_aa: CASSSTGGITDTQYF; cdr3_nt: TGCGCCAGCAGCTCGACAGGGGGTATTACAGATACGCAGTATTTT; j_call: TRBJ2-3; v_call: TRBV5-1; clone_size: .; d_call: TRBD1
cdr3_aa: CASSQEPGGQSRSPLHF; cdr3_nt: TGTGCCAGCAGCCAAGAACCCGGGGGCCAGAGCAGGTCACCCCTCCACTTT; j_call: TRBJ1-6; v_call: TRBV3-1/TRBV3-2; clone_size: .; d_call: .
cdr3_aa: CASSLVGGSDADTQYF; cdr3_nt: TGTGCCAGCAGTTTAGTGGGGGGCAGCGATGCAGATACGCAGTATTTT; j_call: TRBJ2-3; v_call: TRBV27; clone_size: .; d_call: .
cdr3_aa: CASSQDSGQGNWIYGYTF; cdr3_nt: TGCGCCAGCAGCCAAGATTCGGGACAGGGGAATTGGATCTATGGCTACACCTTC; j_call: TRBJ1-2; v_call: TRBV4-1; clone_size: .; d_call: TRBD1
cdr3_aa: CASSSAIAGGPVNEQFF; cdr3_nt: TGTGCCAGCAGTTCTGCCATAGCGGGGGGGCCCGTCAATGAGCAGTTCTTC; j_call: TRBJ2-1; v_call: TRBV27; clone_size: once; d_call: TRBD2
cdr3_aa: CASSLTDSYGYTF; cdr3_nt: TGCGCCAGCAGCTTGACAGATTCCTATGGCTACACCTTC; j_call: TRBJ1-2; v_call: TRBV5-1; clone_size: .; d_call: .
cdr3_aa: CASSPGGGADGELFF; cdr3_nt: TGCGCCAGCAGCCCCGGCGGGGGGGCCGACGGGGAGCTGTTTTTT; j_call: TRBJ2-2; v_call: TRBV5-1; clone_size: once; d_call: TRBD2
cdr3_aa: CSVPDREEDTGELFF; cdr3_nt: TGCAGCGTTCCAGACAGGGAGGAGGACACCGGGGAGCTGTTTTTT; j_call: TRBJ2-2; v_call: TRBV29-1; clone_size: .; d_call: .
cdr3_aa: CASSSARRYGYTF; cdr3_nt: TGTGCCAGCAGTTCCGCGCGCCGTTATGGCTACACCTTC; j_call: TRBJ1-2; v_call: TRBV12-3/TRBV12-4; clone_size: .; d_call: .
cdr3_aa: CASSLGTTGLETQYF; cdr3_nt: TGTGCTAGCAGTCTTGGGACTACAGGGCTGGAGACCCAGTACTTC; j_call: TRBJ2-5; v_call: TRBV7-7; clone_size: .; d_call: .
cdr3_aa: CASSPRDFSYEQYF; cdr3_nt: TGTGCCAGCAGCCCCCGGGACTTCTCCTACGAGCAGTACTTC; j_call: TRBJ2-7; v_call: TRBV7-6; clone_size: .; d_call: .
cdr3_aa: CASSYQGPYEQYF; cdr3_nt: TGTGCCAGCAGTTACCAGGGACCCTACGAGCAGTACTTC; j_call: TRBJ2-7; v_call: TRBV28; clone_size: once; d_call: .
cdr3_aa: CASSSGLGETQYF; cdr3_nt: TGCGCCAGCAGCTCGGGACTCGGAGAGACCCAGTACTTC; j_call: TRBJ2-5; v_call: TRBV5-1; clone_size: .; d_call: .
cdr3_aa: CATSDARTDTQYF; cdr3_nt: TGTGCCACCAGTGATGCCCGCACAGATACGCAGTATTTT; j_call: TRBJ2-3; v_call: TRBV24-1; clone_size: once; d_call: .
cdr3_aa: CASSRRDTRSGYTF; cdr3_nt: TGTGCCAGCAGCCGCCGGGACACCCGGTCCGGCTACACCTTC; j_call: TRBJ1-2; v_call: TRBV7-2; clone_size: .; d_call: .
cdr3_aa: CASSLGLREKLFF; cdr3_nt: TGTGCCAGCAGCCTCGGCTTGCGGGAAAAACTGTTTTTT; j_call: TRBJ1-4; v_call: TRBV4-2; clone_size: .; d_call: .